This T cell receptor beta chain was sequenced in a study of blood T cell repertoires in COVID-19. Cohorts were assigned according to the clinical history that participants reported. In the source study's methods: Estimated nucleated cell counts came from reference gene primer amplification. Libraries were prepared by immunoSEQ multiplex PCR; TCRdb keeps only in-frame clonotypes and omits some of them. That table supplies the V and J calls and clone size; D and trimming were determined from the DNA. The table records 150,000 to 200,000 clones, more than 65% of them present only once. Germline V CDR1 and CDR2: MNHEY, SVGAGI. CDR3 length equals 13 residues. V dropped 10 bases and J dropped 4 bases, with 14 bases sitting between them.

This TCR was sampled from a woman in her fifties or sixties with acute COVID-19. Sequenced input: PBMCs or T cells enriched from blood (not recorded which). The chain combines TRBV6-5 with TRBJ2-1; tentative D call: TRBD1 (6 bases). The CDR3 DNA reads as TGTGCCATCCGAGGGCAGGGGTACAATGAGCAGTTCTTC. This gives the protein CAIRGQGYNEQFF.